These 14 T cell receptor beta chains share one sample of origin, sequenced in a study of radiotherapy plus CTLA-4 blockade in lung cancer (dated 2018 in TCRdb). The library was built by means of the immunoSEQ multiplex PCR assay. TCRdb provides this immuneACCESS table in a form limited to in-frame rearrangements. Some clones are lacking; in checked studies, under half of them reflect an unresolved V gene, and why the rest are absent is not known. Within this sample are about 100,000 clones, with under 90% of them counted one time only. The ten largest account for roughly 0.84% of the sample. Sequenced here: peripheral blood, sampled from a patient treated with radiotherapy plus ipilimumab. The receptors stem from a human donor with non-small cell lung cancer who had stable disease on radiotherapy plus ipilimumab.

This clone was observed a few times. The chain uses TRBV19 and TRBJ1-2; D unclear. CDR1 is LNHDA, CDR2 SQIVND, per germline (reference sequence). V was trimmed by 10 bases and J by 1 base, leaving 7 bases between them. The CDR3 has 11 residues. The CDR3 sequence: CATNGNYGYTF. The CDR3, as DNA: TGTGCCACGAACGGTAACTATGGCTACACCTTC.

The chain is built from TRBV19 and TRBJ2-3; 13 bases are a match to TRBD2. Germline lookup yields CDR1 LNHDA and CDR2 SQIVND (reference sequence). Germline trimming cut 1 base from V and 10 bases from J; bases unmatched to any gene: 8. This CDR3 is 16 amino acids long. DNA of the CDR3: TGTGCCAGTAGTATAGTCCCCGGGACTAGCGGGACCCCGCAGTATTTT. This translates into CASSIVPGTSGTPQYF.

This chain joins TRBV7-6 and TRBJ2-5; 10 nucleotides align to TRBD2. The CDR3 extends over 17 amino acids. After removal of 1 base from V and 5 bases from J, the junction contained 10 bases not matched to a gene. Germline CDR1 reads SGHVS; CDR2 reads FNYEAQ. The CDR3 loop reads CASSLGAASGGGETQYF. CDR3 in DNA: TGTGCCAGCAGCTTAGGAGCCGCTAGCGGGGGTGGGGAGACCCAGTACTTC.

This sequence joins TRBV4-1 and TRBJ2-6, with TRBD2 identical over 8 bases. The CDR3 runs to 19 residues. Germline V gene lookup returns CDR1 MGHRA and CDR2 YSYEKL. V shed 4 bases and J 0 bases; nucleotides not matched to a gene: 11. CDR3 amino acids: CASSRATGTRGSGANVLTF. The CDR3 coding sequence is TGCGCCAGCAGCCGGGCTACCGGGACTAGGGGCTCTGGGGCCAACGTCCTGACTTTC.

The chain employs TRBV5-1 and TRBJ2-7; 11 bases fit TRBD2. The CDR3 runs 14 residues. Germline V gives CDR1 SGHRS, CDR2 YFSETQ. Trimming took 7 bases from V and 3 from J; bases not matched to a gene: 6. The CDR3 DNA reads TGCGCCAGCCGCCCGGGGACTAGCGGCTACGAGCAGTACTTC. It yields the protein CASRPGTSGYEQYF.

V usage is TRBV28 and J usage is TRBJ2-3; 7 nucleotides align to TRBD2. Germline-derived CDR1 and CDR2 are MDHEN and SYDVKM. J was trimmed by 12 bases and V by 5 bases; bases with no gene match: 11. This CDR3 is built from 13 residues. The DNA of the CDR3 is TGTGCCAGCAGTCCCCGGGGAGGGTCACGACAGTATTTT. Its translation is CASSPRGGSRQYF.

The gene calls are TRBV9 and TRBJ1-1; no clear D gene. In germline, CDR1 is SGDLS, CDR2 YYNGEE. V lost 3 bases and J 1 base, leaving 10 bases between the germline ends. The CDR3 sequence is 14 residues long. CDR3 sequence: CASSEVSPNTEAFF. The CDR3, as DNA: TGTGCCAGCAGCGAGGTCAGTCCGAACACTGAAGCTTTCTTT.

The chain joins TRBV6-5 to TRBJ2-5; tentative D call: TRBD2 (6 bases). The J call is in doubt because the DNA end fits TRBJ2-7 better. The CDR3 runs 16 residues. CDR1 is MNHEY, CDR2 SVGAGI, per germline. CDR3 sequence: CASSYRLNGGSYEQYF. CDR3 nucleotides: TGTGCCAGCAGTTACCGGCTCAACGGGGGCTCCTACGAGCAGTACTTC.

This sequence joins TRBV7-3 and TRBJ2-5, with 7 bases fitting TRBD2. Germline V lookup: CDR1 SGHTA, CDR2 FQGTGA. CDR3 length: 16 residues. The V segment lost 4 bases and the J segment 3 bases; nucleotides outside the gene matches: 11. The CDR3 DNA reads TGTGCCAGCAGCTCGTTCGCGGGCGGGGGAGAAGAGACCCAGTACTTC. Translating gives CASSSFAGGGEETQYF.

V gene TRBV28 combines with J gene TRBJ1-1, with a possible D match to TRBD1 (6 bases). The CDR3 is 14 residues long. Germline values: CDR1 MDHEN, CDR2 SYDVKM. V was trimmed by 5 bases and J by 1 base, leaving 11 bases between them. DNA of the CDR3: TGTGCCAGCAGTCCACGGACAGAGAACACTGAAGCTTTCTTT. It yields the protein CASSPRTENTEAFF.

This clone appeared once. V usage is TRBV11-2 and J usage is TRBJ2-3; 9 bases are a match to TRBD1. CDR3 length: 15 residues. The V gene's germline CDR1 is SGHAT and CDR2 FQNNGV. The J segment lost 6 bases and the V segment lost 5 bases, leaving 9 bases of the junction unmatched. CDR3 sequence reads: CASSVGLQGADTQYF. Here the CDR3 DNA reads TGTGCCAGCAGCGTAGGATTACAGGGGGCTGATACGCAGTATTTT.

The gene calls are TRBV6-6 and TRBJ2-7; D is unclear. The germline V and J ends were trimmed by 2 bases and 0 bases, with 5 bases remaining between them. The CDR3 contains 13 residues. Germline-derived CDR1 and CDR2 are MNHNY and SVGAGI (reference sequence). The CDR3 region is CASSYQSSYEQYF. CDR3 DNA sequence: TGTGCCAGCAGTTACCAGAGCTCCTACGAGCAGTACTTC.

In its sample, this clone was seen a few times. The chain has TRBV21-1 and TRBJ1-1. TRBV21-1 is marked as a pseudogene. The CDR3 loop spans 14 amino acids. This chain's CDR3 is CASVLPSGNTEAFF. The CDR3 DNA reads TGTGCCAGCGTCCTTCCTTCGGGGAACACTGAAGCTTTCTTT.

The CDR3, as DNA: TGTGCCAGCAGTTACGGCAGGGTGATCACTGAAGCTTTCTTT. It yields the protein CASSYGRVITEAFF. The chain couples TRBV6-5 to TRBJ1-1, with a possible D match to TRBD1 (5 bases). V lost 2 bases, J lost 4 bases, and 11 bases lay in between. In germline, CDR1 is MNHEY, CDR2 SVGAGI. There are 14 residues in the CDR3.